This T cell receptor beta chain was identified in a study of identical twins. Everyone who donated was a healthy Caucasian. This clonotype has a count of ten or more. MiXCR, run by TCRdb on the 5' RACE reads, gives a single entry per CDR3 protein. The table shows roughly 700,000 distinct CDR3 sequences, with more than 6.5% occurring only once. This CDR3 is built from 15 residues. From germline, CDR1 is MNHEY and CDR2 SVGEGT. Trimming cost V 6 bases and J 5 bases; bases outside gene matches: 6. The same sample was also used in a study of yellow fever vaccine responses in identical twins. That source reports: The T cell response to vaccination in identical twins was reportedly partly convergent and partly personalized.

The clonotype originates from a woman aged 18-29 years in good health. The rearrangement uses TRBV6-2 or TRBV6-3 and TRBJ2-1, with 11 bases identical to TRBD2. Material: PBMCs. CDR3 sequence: CASSKLAGEHNEQFF. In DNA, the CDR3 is TGTGCCAGCAGCAAACTAGCGGGAGAACACAATGAGCAGTTCTTC.